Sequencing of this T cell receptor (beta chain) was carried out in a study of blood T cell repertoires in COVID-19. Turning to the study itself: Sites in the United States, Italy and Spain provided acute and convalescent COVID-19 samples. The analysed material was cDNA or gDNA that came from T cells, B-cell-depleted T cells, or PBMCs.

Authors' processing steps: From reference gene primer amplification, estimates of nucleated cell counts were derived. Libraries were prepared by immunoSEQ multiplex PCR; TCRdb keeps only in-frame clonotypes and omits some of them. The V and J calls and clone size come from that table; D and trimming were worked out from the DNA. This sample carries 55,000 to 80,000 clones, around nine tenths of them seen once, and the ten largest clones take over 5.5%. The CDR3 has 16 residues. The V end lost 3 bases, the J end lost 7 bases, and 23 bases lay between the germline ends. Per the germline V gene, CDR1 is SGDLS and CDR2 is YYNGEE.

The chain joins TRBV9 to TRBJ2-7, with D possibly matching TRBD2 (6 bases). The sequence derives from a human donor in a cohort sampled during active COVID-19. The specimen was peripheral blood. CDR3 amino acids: CASSGRGGNGVSEQYF. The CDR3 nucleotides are TGTGCCAGCAGCGGACGTGGGGGGAATGGGGTGAGTGAGCAGTACTTC.